This TCR beta chain was obtained from a study of blood T cell repertoires in COVID-19. Study-level background: COVID-19 samples from acute and convalescent phases originated in the United States, Italy and Spain. T cells, B-cell-depleted T cells, or PBMCs provided the cDNA or gDNA that served as material.

The data were produced by immunoSEQ multiplex PCR, yet TCRdb's version contains in-frame clones alone and is incomplete. The data hold almost 200,000 clones, with more than 80% observed a single time. Germline lookup yields CDR1 LNHDA and CDR2 SQIVND (reference sequence). The CDR3 extends over 14 amino acids. In this sample, this clone turned up a few times. Mismatch with germline at one junction end may stem from a read error. Sequenced: PBMCs or T cells enriched from blood (not recorded which). The origin of this receptor is a young woman who had recovered from COVID-19. V gene TRBV19 combines with J gene TRBJ1-1; a possible D gene is TRBD1 (5 bases). This CDR3 is CASSAKPGDRRFAF. The CDR3 bases are TGTGCCAGTAGTGCAAAGCCGGGGGATCGACGGTTCGCCTTT.